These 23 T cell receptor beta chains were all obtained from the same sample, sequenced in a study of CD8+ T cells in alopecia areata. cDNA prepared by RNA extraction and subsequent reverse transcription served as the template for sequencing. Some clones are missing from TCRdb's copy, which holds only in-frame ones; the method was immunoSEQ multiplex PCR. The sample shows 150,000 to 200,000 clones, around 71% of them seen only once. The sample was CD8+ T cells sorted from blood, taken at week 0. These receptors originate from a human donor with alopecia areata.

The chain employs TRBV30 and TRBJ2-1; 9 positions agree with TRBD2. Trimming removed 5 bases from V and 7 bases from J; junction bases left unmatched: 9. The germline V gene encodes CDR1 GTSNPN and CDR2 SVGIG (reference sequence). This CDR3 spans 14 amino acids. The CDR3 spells CAWAPAGGRNEQFF. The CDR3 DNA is TGTGCCTGGGCGCCGGCGGGGGGGCGAAATGAGCAGTTCTTC.

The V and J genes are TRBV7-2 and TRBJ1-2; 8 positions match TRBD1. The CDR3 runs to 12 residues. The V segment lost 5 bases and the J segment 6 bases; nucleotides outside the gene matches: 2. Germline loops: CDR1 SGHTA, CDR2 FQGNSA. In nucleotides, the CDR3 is TGTGCCAGCAGCCTGACAGGGGATGGCTACACCTTC. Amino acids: CASSLTGDGYTF. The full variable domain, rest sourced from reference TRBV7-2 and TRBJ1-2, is GAGVSQSPSNKVTEKGKDVELRCDPISGHTALYWYRQSLGQGLEFLIYFQGNSAPDKSGLPSDRFSAERTGGSVSTLTIQRTQQEDSAVYLCASSLTGDGYTFGSGTRLTVV.

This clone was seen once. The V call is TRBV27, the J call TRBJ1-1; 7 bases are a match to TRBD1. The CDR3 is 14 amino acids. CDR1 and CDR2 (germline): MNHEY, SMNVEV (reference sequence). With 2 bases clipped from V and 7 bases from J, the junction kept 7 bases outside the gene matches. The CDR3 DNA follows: TGTGCCAGCAGTTTAGGGGGGAGGGGGCGTGAAGCTTTCTTT. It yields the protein CASSLGGRGREAFF.

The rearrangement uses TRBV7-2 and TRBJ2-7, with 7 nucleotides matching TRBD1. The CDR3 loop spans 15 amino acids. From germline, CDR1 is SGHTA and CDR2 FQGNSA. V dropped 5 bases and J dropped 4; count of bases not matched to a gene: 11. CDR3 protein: CASSATTGLMYEQYF. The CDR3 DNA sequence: TGTGCCAGCAGCGCAACGACAGGGTTAATGTACGAGCAGTACTTC.

The DNA for the CDR3 is TGTGCCAGCAGTCCCTGGACAGGAAATAACTATGGCTACACCTTC. Residues: CASSPWTGNNYGYTF. This chain connects TRBV27 to TRBJ1-2, with 7 bases lining up with TRBD1. The CDR3 is made up of 15 amino acids. Trimming at V came to 5 bases and at J to 1 base, leaving 7 bases not matched to a gene. Germline V gives CDR1 MNHEY, CDR2 SMNVEV (reference sequence).

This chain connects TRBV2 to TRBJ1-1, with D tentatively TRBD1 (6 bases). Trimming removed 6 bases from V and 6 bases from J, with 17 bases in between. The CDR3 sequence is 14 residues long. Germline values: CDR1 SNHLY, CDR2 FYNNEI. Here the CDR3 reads CASSLKGGISEAFF. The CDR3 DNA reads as TGTGCCAGCAGCCTGAAAGGGGGAATATCTGAAGCTTTCTTT. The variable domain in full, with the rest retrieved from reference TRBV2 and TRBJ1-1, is EPEVTQTPSHQVTQMGQEVILRCVPISNHLYFYWYRQILGQKVEFLVSFYNNEISEKSEIFDDQFSVERPDGSNFTLKIRSTKLEDSAMYFCASSLKGGISEAFFGQGTRLTVV.

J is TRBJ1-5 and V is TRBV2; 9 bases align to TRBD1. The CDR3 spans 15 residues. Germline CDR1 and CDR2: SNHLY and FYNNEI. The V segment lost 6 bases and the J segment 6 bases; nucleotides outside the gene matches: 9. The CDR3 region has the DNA TGTGCCAGCAGCTCGGGACAGGGCAACATTCAGCCCCAGCATTTT. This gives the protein CASSSGQGNIQPQHF.

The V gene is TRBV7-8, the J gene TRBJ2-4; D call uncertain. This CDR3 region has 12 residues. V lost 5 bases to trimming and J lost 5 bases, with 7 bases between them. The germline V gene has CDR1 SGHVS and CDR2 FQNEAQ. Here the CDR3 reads CASSPDQNIQYF. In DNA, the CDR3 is TGTGCCAGCAGCCCGGATCAAAACATTCAGTACTTC.

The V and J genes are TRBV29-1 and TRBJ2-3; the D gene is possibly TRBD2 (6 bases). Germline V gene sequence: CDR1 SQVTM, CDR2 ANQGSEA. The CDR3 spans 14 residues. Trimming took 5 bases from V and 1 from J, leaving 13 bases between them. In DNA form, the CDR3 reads TGCAGCGTTACCGGGAGAATCCGCACAGATACGCAGTATTTT. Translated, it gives CSVTGRIRTDTQYF.

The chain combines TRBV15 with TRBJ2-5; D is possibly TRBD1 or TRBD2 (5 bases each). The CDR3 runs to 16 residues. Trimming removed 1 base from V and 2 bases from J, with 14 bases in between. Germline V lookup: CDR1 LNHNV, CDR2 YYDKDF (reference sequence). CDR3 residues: CATSRGGPRRQETQYF. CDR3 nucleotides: TGTGCCACCAGCAGAGGGGGACCCCGGAGGCAAGAGACCCAGTACTTC.

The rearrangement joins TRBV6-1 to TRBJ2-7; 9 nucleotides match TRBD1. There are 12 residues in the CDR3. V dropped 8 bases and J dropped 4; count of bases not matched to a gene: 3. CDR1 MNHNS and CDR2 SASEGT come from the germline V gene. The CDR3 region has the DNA TGTGCCAGCTCCGGGACAGGGTACGAGCAGTACTTC. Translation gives CASSGTGYEQYF.

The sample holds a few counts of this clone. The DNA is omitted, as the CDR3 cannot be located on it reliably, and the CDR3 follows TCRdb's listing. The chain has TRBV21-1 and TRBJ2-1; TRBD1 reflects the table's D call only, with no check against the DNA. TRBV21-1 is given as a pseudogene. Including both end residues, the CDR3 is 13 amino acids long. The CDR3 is CASSFGQGNAQFF.

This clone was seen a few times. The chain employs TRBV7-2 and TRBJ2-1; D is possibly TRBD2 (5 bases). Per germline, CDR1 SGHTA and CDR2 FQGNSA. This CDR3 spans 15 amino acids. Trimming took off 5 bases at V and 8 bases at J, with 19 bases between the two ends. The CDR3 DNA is TGTGCCAGCAGCGTAAGGATCCCCCGGGGTGATGAGCAGTTCTTC. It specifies CASSVRIPRGDEQFF.

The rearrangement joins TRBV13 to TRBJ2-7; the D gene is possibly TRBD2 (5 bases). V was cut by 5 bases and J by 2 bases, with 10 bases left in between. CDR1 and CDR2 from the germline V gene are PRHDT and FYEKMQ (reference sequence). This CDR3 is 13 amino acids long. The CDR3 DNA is TGTGCCAGCAGCCCCGGGATAGCCTACGAGCAGTACTTC. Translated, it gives CASSPGIAYEQYF.

This CDR3 reads CASSYSGTGELFF. The CDR3 DNA reads TGTGCCAGCAGCTACAGCGGGACCGGGGAGCTGTTTTTT. The gene calls are TRBV2 and TRBJ2-2, with a tentative D call TRBD2 (6 bases). The CDR3 loop spans 13 amino acids. Germline V gene data show CDR1 as SNHLY and CDR2 as FYNNEI. V was clipped by 6 bases and J by 5 bases, with 10 bases between them.

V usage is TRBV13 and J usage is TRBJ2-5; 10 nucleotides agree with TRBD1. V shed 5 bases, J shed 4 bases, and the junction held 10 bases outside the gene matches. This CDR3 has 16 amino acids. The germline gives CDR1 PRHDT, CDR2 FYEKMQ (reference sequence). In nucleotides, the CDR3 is TGTGCCAGCAGCGACCGGGACAGGGGTAGGGGAGAGACCCAGTACTTC. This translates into CASSDRDRGRGETQYF.

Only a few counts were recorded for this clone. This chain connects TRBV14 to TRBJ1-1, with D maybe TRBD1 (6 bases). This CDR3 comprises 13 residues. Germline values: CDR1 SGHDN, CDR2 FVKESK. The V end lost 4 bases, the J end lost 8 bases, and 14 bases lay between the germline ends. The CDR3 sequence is CASSLRTAGEAFF. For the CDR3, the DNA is TGTGCCAGCAGCCTCCGGACAGCAGGGGAAGCTTTCTTT. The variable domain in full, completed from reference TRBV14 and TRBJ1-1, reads EAGVTQFPSHSVIEKGQTVTLRCDPISGHDNLYWYRRVMGKEIKFLLHFVKESKQDESGMPNNRFLAERTGGTYSTLKVQPAELEDSGVYFCASSLRTAGEAFFGQGTRLTVV.

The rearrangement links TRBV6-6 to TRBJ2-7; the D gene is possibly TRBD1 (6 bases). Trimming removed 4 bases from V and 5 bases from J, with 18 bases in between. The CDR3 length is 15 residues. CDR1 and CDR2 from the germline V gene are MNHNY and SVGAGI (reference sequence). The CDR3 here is CASSSTGTSRDEQYF. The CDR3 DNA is TGTGCCAGCAGTTCCACCGGGACATCGAGGGACGAGCAGTACTTC.

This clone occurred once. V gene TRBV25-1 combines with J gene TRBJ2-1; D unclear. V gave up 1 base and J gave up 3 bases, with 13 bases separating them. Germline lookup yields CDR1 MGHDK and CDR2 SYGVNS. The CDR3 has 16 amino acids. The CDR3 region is CASSEFQGQLYNEQFF. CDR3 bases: TGTGCCAGCAGTGAATTCCAAGGGCAGCTCTACAATGAGCAGTTCTTC.

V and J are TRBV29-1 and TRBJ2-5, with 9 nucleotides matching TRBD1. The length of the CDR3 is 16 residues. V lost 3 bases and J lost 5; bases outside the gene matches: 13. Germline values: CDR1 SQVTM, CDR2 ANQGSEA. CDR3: CSVDRIGDRVRETQYF. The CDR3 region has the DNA TGCAGCGTTGACCGGATAGGGGACAGGGTTCGGGAGACCCAGTACTTC.

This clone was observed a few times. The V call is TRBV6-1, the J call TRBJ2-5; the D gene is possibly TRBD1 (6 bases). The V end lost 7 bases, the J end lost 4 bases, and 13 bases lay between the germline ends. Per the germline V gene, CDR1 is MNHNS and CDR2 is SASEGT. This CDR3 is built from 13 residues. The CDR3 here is CASIGRQAETQYF. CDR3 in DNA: TGTGCCAGCATTGGAAGACAGGCAGAGACCCAGTACTTC.

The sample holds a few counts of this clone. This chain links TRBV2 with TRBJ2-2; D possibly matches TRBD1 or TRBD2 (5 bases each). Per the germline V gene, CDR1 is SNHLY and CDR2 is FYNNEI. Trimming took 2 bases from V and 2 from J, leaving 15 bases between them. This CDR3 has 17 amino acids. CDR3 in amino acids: CASSEHGASLNTGELFF. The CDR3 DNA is TGTGCCAGCAGTGAACATGGGGCTAGCTTAAACACCGGGGAGCTGTTTTTT.

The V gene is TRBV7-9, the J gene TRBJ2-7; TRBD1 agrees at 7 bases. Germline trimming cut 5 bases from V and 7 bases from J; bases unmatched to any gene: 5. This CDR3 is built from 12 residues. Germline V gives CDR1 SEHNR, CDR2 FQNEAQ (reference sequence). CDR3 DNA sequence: TGTGCCAGCAGCCCCACAGGGGAGGAGCAGTACTTC. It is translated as CASSPTGEEQYF.